This T cell receptor beta chain was recorded in a study of cytomegalovirus exposure and HLA in healthy donors (dated by TCRdb to 2017 to 2019). Regarding the research as a whole: In an earlier analysis of roughly 500 of the donors, around 290 Gb of sequence data and 95 million to 130 million unique TCR beta sequences from about 190 million T cells were reported. Approximately 300 gigabases of sequencing data and about 92 million unique TCR sequences made up an early release that covered approximately 620 HLA-typed donors. Of the roughly 400 genotyped donors, approximately 80% fell in the genetic ancestry cluster associated with self-reported Caucasian donors. The study aimed to test whether signatures of past pathogen exposure could be identified by cataloging public T cell receptors. The study used immunosequencing to profile the T cell repertoires of approximately 630 subjects and linked those repertoires to cytomegalovirus serostatus. Along with the 666-subject first cohort, a separate validation cohort of some 130 different subjects was used. To predict cytomegalovirus infection status, the study combined high-throughput TCR immunosequencing, statistical association of individual TCRs with disease status, and machine learning. To study patterns of TCR occurrence, a later analysis re-analyzed previously published TCR beta repertoires from 600 to 750 donors and added high-resolution HLA genotyping. The later analysis used no new phenotypic data to find candidate immune exposures, relying instead on TCR beta sequences and their occurrence across donors. To decide whether each TCR beta V gene segment behaved as functional or pseudogenic, an earlier analysis of fewer than 750 of the donors relied on high-throughput TCR beta sequencing. Alongside the repertoire data, information on donor age, sex, ethnicity and CMV serostatus was compiled. In a later genetic analysis, genome-wide SNP genotypes for about 55% of the roughly 670 donors were used, and that subset was treated as a discovery cohort. All discovery cohort repertoires had been generated on a single sequencing platform. HLA typing covered class I and class II loci at four-digit resolution. Typing coverage varied by locus: about 629-630 donors for A, B, C, DRB1 and DQB1; approximately 500 for DQA1; some 610 for DPA1; some 470 for DPB1. Four to six DR-DQ haplotypes were handled as single units for association and clustering because linkage in the cohort was strong. Across around 400 genotyped donors of the cohort, an average of approximately 200,000 unique TCR beta nucleotide sequences per donor were sequenced, and around 19% of those sequences were non-productive. Study-wide conclusions, independent of this receptor: Specific HLA alleles were associated with 15,000 to 20,000 TCR beta sequences at a false discovery rate of 0.05 in a later analysis. Most TCR sequences were seen in very few donors, while some public TCRs were found in many individuals. A cluster of highly shared sequence variants was judged likely to represent a technical artifact of the sequencing pipeline. The 87-base-pair reads could not distinguish some IMGT-functional V segments, including TRBV6-2 and TRBV6-3, so those segments were excluded. When HLA alleles, especially DR and DQ, strongly co-occurred, attributing TCR associations to individual alleles was difficult. In a later analysis, the rate of TCR association differed among HLA loci, with DRB1 alleles having the most associated TCRs and HLA-C alleles having the fewest. In a later analysis, HLA-associated TCR beta chains showed more clonal expansion and lower generation probabilities than non-associated chains that were equally common. Only TCR beta chains were sequenced in this cohort, and the absence of alpha or paired-chain data limited detectable features. According to a later genetic analysis, donors in an Asian-associated ancestry cluster had fewer N-insertions in productive TCRs than the approximately 650-donor mean. The study gave a list of under 200 TCR beta chains associated with cytomegalovirus. The presence/absence analyses assumed that sequencing depth was roughly uniform across donors, and that assumption may not be true. An earlier analysis of roughly 570 of the donors showed that most TCR beta V segments appeared in productive rearrangements either about 90% or about 30% of the time, which broadly matched IMGT annotations. The only immune exposure information available for the cohort was CMV serostatus. Because HLA typing was unavailable for some donors at each locus, only the typed subset was used in association tests. A further reported finding was that TCR beta sequences accurately predicted the HLA-A and HLA-B alleles for most subjects in the first cohort. The classifier was reported to diagnose cytomegalovirus status with high specificity and sensitivity in both the original and validation cohorts. According to the authors, the approach could potentially be generalized to other disease states and immunological phenotypes. Linkage disequilibrium might explain the correlated functional status among segregating V segments, but an unknown experimental factor could not be excluded. An association between a missense DCLRE1C variant and V-gene and J-gene trimming of TCR beta chains was found in a later genetic analysis and replicated in an independent cohort. According to a later analysis, parvovirus B19, influenza, CMV and Epstein-Barr virus appeared linked to several top co-occurrence clusters. According to a later analysis, most CMV-associated TCR beta chains appeared to be HLA-restricted, and the HLA associations seemed to be driven largely by CMV exposure. Because counts were too low, roughly 18 rarely observed V segments, including chromosome 9 orphons, were left out of the earlier analysis of some 640 of the donors. Three of the identified cytomegalovirus-associated TCR beta chains were confirmed in vitro to be specific for cytomegalovirus antigens.

The cohort consisted of hundreds of healthy bone marrow donors. At the time of sampling, every cohort member was nominally healthy, though immune exposures that went unrecorded were likely present. The donor was CMV seronegative and was included in the group of several hundred seronegative cohort members. Each donor provided a peripheral blood sample, and peripheral blood mononuclear cells were used for TCR beta sequencing. The Qiagen DNeasy Blood Extraction Kit was used to extract genomic DNA from the blood cell samples. Between the V and J ends, shortened by 5 bases and 9 bases respectively, the junction contains 9 bases. The germline V gene (reference sequence) yields DFQATT for CDR1 and SNEGSKA for CDR2. Its CDR3 holds 10 amino acids, cysteine through phenylalanine. The only DNA kept is the CDR3, 30 bases in frame from the first base. The library relied on the immunoSEQ multiplex PCR assay. A mixture of 60 forward primers for TCR Vbeta segments and 13 reverse primers for TCR Jbeta segments was used in the multiplex PCR. Amplification of the CDR3 region of rearranged TCR beta genes was performed with a multiplex PCR assay on genomic DNA. The Illumina HiSeq System was used to sequence the amplified TCR beta libraries as 87-base-pair reads. The authors processed their data as follows. Across the roughly 670 repertoires, a later analysis counted 80 million or so unique TCR beta chains, roughly 11 million of which were shared by at least two donors. Raw reads were error-corrected and collapsed into unique sequences by a nearest-neighbor algorithm in which closely related sequences were merged to remove PCR and sequencing errors. Alignment of CDR3 sequences to IMGT reference sequences was used to assign V, D and J gene segments. For a sequence to be retained, a match of at least six nucleotides to both a V gene segment and a J gene segment was required. Rearrangements were classified as productive when the CDR3 lacked stop codons and remained in frame with V and J, and all other rearrangements were classified as non-productive. Following IMGT convention, CDR3 was defined as the stretch from the second conserved V-encoded cysteine to the conserved J-encoded phenylalanine. The earlier analysis of 587 of the donors excluded any sequence lacking an unambiguous match to a single V gene segment. In an earlier analysis of 587 of the donors, V segments were called functional above 56.7% productive rearrangements and were called segregating when the between-donor standard deviation exceeded 5%. A statistical classification framework was developed to diagnose cytomegalovirus status using the catalog of TCR beta chain sequences. V and J gene assignment, in a later analysis, came from comparing TCR nucleotide sequences with IMGT/GENE-DB human TR gene sequences. The TCRdist pipeline was used in a later analysis to assign CDR3 sequences and most-parsimonious VDJ recombination scenarios. In a later analysis, every TCR beta chain was defined by the combination of its CDR3 amino acid sequence and its V-gene family, and reads without a unique V-gene family were dropped. A later analysis removed roughly 590 highly shared, low-generation-probability nucleotide sequences to deal with suspected cross-contamination and a sequencing artifact. For each public chain, a later analysis derived a clonal expansion index from normalized ranks of inferred template counts within each repertoire. In a later analysis, generation probabilities were computed with a VDJ recombination model fitted to out-of-frame rearrangements, and the resulting probabilities were checked against IGoR. A later analysis scored TCR-TCR, TCR-HLA and TCR-CMV co-occurrence with hypergeometric tests, applying a repertoire-size bias correction to TCR pairs. In a later analysis, false discovery rates were estimated by permuting HLA or CMV assignments 20 times. In a later analysis, co-occurring TCRs were grouped using DBSCAN, with TCRdist sequence similarity added in when clustering inside HLA-allele-positive subsets. For co-occurrence clustering, repertoires with fewer than 30,000 or more than 120,000 public chains were excluded, along with several repertoires with anomalous nucleotide sharing. This immuneACCESS table, as held by TCRdb, lists in-frame sequences with V and J called but not all clones. Of the missing ones, under half trace to an unresolved V gene in checked studies; the others have no known cause. The V and J calls and clone size are taken from that table; D and trimming were inferred from the DNA. Within this sample are about 77,000 clones, with 78% of them counted one time only. The top ten hold 4% to 4.5% of the sample.

Remarks on this clone: The clone's antigen remains unknown. Within one base of it there is no much larger clone, and no base qualities were kept.

Source material: PBMCs. The TCR was taken from a man aged 35-49 years in good health and CMV-seronegative. The chain employs TRBV20-1 and TRBJ2-3; TRBD2 is a possible D gene, resting on 5 matching bases. The CDR3 protein sequence reads: CSAFGRTQYF. The sequence in DNA is TGCAGTGCTTTTGGGAGAACGCAGTATTTT.